The sequence of this T cell receptor beta chain was determined in a study of blood T cell repertoires in COVID-19. Across the study: Samples representing acute and convalescent COVID-19 were sourced from the United States, Italy and Spain.

This clone was recorded once. Original analysis: Amplification with reference gene primers provided the estimates of nucleated cell counts. Clones were read by immunoSEQ multiplex PCR, and TCRdb kept only the in-frame ones, dropping some. That table is the source of V, J and clone size, and D and trimming were worked out from the DNA. The table has 400,000 to 500,000 clones, roughly 90% seen once. From germline, CDR1 is GTSNPN and CDR2 SVGIG (reference sequence). Unmatched junction bases numbered 10, after V lost 3 bases and J lost 3 bases. The CDR3 extends over 15 amino acids. Sequencing used peripheral blood. The chain joins TRBV30 to TRBJ1-2; TRBD1 aligns across 7 bases. This sequence was found in a woman in her 30s with active or convalescent COVID-19. The DNA of the CDR3 is TGTGCCTGGAGGCCTAAGACAGGGTTTGACTATGGCTACACCTTC. It codes for CAWRPKTGFDYGYTF.